The text below deals with one T cell receptor (beta chain). The CDR3 runs to 14 residues. Per germline, CDR1 SQVTM and CDR2 ANQGSEA. V was trimmed by 5 bases and J by 0 bases, leaving 8 bases between them. This sample is part of a study of naive and memory T cell subsets. Four PCR rounds used nested alpha and beta constant region primers plus the SP2 primer. TCRdb ran MiXCR on the 5' RACE reads and lists one entry per CDR3 protein. The sample consists of tens of thousands of distinct CDR3 sequences, approximately 6.6% of them appearing once. A UMI-containing oligonucleotide was joined by 3' ligation to the TCR cDNA template. Whole-blood samples were 2 to 3 ml of peripheral blood from healthy adult volunteers.

The chain recombines TRBV29-1 with TRBJ2-6; no reliable D call. The sequence came from a male donor in good health. CDR3 protein: CSVSVGSGANVLTF. DNA for the CDR3: TGCAGCGTTTCGGTCGGCTCTGGGGCCAACGTCCTGACTTTC.